The 28 T cell receptor beta chains presented below share a single source sample, sequenced in a study of blood T cell repertoires in COVID-19. Generated by immunoSEQ multiplex PCR, the TCRdb table keeps only in-frame clones and is missing some. This sample has around 400,000 clones, with 89% found just once. The sample taken for sequencing was peripheral blood. These TCRs come from a man aged 40-49 years with acute or convalescent COVID-19.

With respect to this clone: The sample has other DNA sequences that encode this CDR3 too. The V and J genes are TRBV13 and TRBJ2-1; D is unclear. CDR1 is PRHDT, CDR2 FYEKMQ, per germline (reference sequence). Trimming stripped 0 bases from V and 0 bases from J, with 6 bases between. The CDR3 has 15 residues. CDR3 sequence: CASSLGRSSYNEQFF. The CDR3 DNA is TGTGCCAGCAGCTTAGGAAGGAGCTCCTACAATGAGCAGTTCTTC.

The chain recombines TRBV6-5 with TRBJ1-2; possibly TRBD1 for D (6 bases). CDR1 and CDR2 (germline): MNHEY, SVGAGI. This CDR3 spans 13 amino acids. The V end lost 4 bases, the J end lost 8 bases, and 14 bases lay between the germline ends. The CDR3 loop is CASSSTGTSGYTF. Written as DNA, the CDR3 is TGTGCCAGCAGTTCCACCGGGACATCCGGCTACACCTTC.

This clone was recorded a few times. The chain joins TRBV7-3 to TRBJ2-1, with no clear D. The CDR3 spans 13 residues. The V end lost 0 bases, the J end lost 3 bases, and 3 bases lay between the germline ends. Germline assignment: CDR1 SGHTA and CDR2 FQGTGA. Here the CDR3 DNA reads TGTGCCAGCAGCTTAACTAGCTACAATGAGCAGTTCTTC. It specifies CASSLTSYNEQFF.

This rearrangement joins TRBV7-3 to TRBJ1-1; 8 nucleotides align to TRBD1. The CDR3 is 14 residues long. Germline values: CDR1 SGHTA, CDR2 FQGTGA. V gave up 7 bases and J gave up 3 bases; unmatched junction bases: 7. The CDR3 DNA is TGTGCCAGCAAACCAGGGACAGGAGACACTGAAGCTTTCTTT. It specifies CASKPGTGDTEAFF.

This sequence joins TRBV13 and TRBJ1-5; the D gene is possibly TRBD1 (6 bases). CDR3 size: 15 residues. In germline, CDR1 is PRHDT, CDR2 FYEKMQ (reference sequence). With 0 bases removed from V and 9 bases from J, the gap between germline ends came to 15 bases. The CDR3 coding sequence is TGTGCCAGCAGCTTAGGAGGCCAGGGGCTAGGGCCCCAGCATTTT. It yields the protein CASSLGGQGLGPQHF.

This chain connects TRBV7-9 to TRBJ2-5, with no clear D. The V gene lost 2 bases and the J gene lost 1 base, with 5 bases spanning the gap. CDR1 and CDR2 (germline): SEHNR, FQNEAQ (reference sequence). CDR3 length: 13 amino acids. CDR3 nucleotides: TGTGCCAGCAGCTTATTCGGCCAAGAGACCCAGTACTTC. Residues: CASSLFGQETQYF.

The genes are TRBV3-1 (or the pseudogene TRBV3-2) and TRBJ1-2, with unresolved D. With 0 bases removed from V and 3 bases from J, the gap between germline ends came to 20 bases. Germline CDR1 is LGHDT and CDR2 is YNNKEL (reference sequence). The CDR3 is made up of 18 amino acids. The CDR3 spells CASSQETLGTKHDYGYTF. DNA for the CDR3: TGTGCCAGCAGCCAAGAAACCCTAGGCACAAAACATGACTATGGCTACACCTTC.

This clone has more than one count but fewer than ten. The chain uses TRBV2 and TRBJ1-4, with 7 bases fitting TRBD1. The CDR3 runs to 13 residues. CDR1 and CDR2 from the germline V gene are SNHLY and FYNNEI. Trimming at V came to 8 bases and at J to 10 bases, leaving 10 bases not matched to a gene. The CDR3: CASVTDRDGKLFF. The CDR3 DNA is TGTGCCAGCGTTACCGACAGGGACGGAAAACTGTTTTTT. The whole variable domain, remainder taken from reference TRBV2 and TRBJ1-4, is EPEVTQTPSHQVTQMGQEVILRCVPISNHLYFYWYRQILGQKVEFLVSFYNNEISEKSEIFDDQFSVERPDGSNFTLKIRSTKLEDSAMYFCASVTDRDGKLFFGSGTQLSVL.

This clone was seen only a few times. The V call is TRBV19, the J call TRBJ1-5; D is unresolved. The V gene's germline CDR1 is LNHDA and CDR2 SQIVND (reference sequence). CDR3 length equals 14 residues. Between the trimmed V and J ends, which lost 8 bases and 4 bases, there was a span of 15 bases. The CDR3 region is CASSTAPRNQPQHF. The CDR3 bases are TGTGCCAGTTCTACGGCCCCGCGGAATCAGCCCCAGCATTTT.

V is TRBV4-1 and J is TRBJ1-2, with a weak D call TRBD1 (5 bases). CDR3 length equals 15 residues. CDR1 is MGHRA, CDR2 YSYEKL, per germline. Trimming stripped 2 bases from V and 4 bases from J, with 14 bases between. CDR3 sequence reads: CASSQKEPGLYGYTF. CDR3 DNA: TGCGCCAGCAGCCAAAAGGAGCCGGGACTCTATGGCTACACCTTC.

The chain recombines TRBV9 with TRBJ2-7, with D possibly TRBD1 on 5 matching bases. V was shortened by 2 bases and J by 3 bases, with 15 bases between the two germline ends. Germline lookup yields CDR1 SGDLS and CDR2 YYNGEE. This CDR3 comprises 15 residues. The DNA for the CDR3 is TGTGCCAGCAGCGTCACAGGAGCTCCTAACTACGAGCAGTACTTC. Protein sequence: CASSVTGAPNYEQYF.

This clone was found a few times. The chain is built from TRBV7-9 and TRBJ2-7; D might be TRBD1 (5 bases). Per the germline V gene, CDR1 is SEHNR and CDR2 is FQNEAQ (reference sequence). The CDR3 loop spans 13 amino acids. Between the trimmed V and J ends, which lost 2 bases and 2 bases, there was a span of 7 bases. The CDR3 sequence: CASSLPGPYEQYF. CDR3 sequence (DNA): TGTGCCAGCAGCTTACCAGGGCCCTACGAGCAGTACTTC.

This clone is a singleton in its sample. V gene TRBV2 combines with J gene TRBJ2-1; the D is unclear. This CDR3 is built from 14 residues. The germline gives CDR1 SNHLY, CDR2 FYNNEI. With 6 bases removed from V and 2 bases from J, the gap between germline ends came to 11 bases. CDR3 residues: CASRVAPAYNEQFF. CDR3 nucleotides: TGTGCCAGCAGGGTGGCCCCTGCCTACAATGAGCAGTTCTTC.

This clone was found once. This specimen includes other DNA sequences encoding the same CDR3. This sequence joins TRBV11-2 and TRBJ1-1, with unresolved D. The CDR3 is 14 amino acids. Trimming cost V 1 base and J 1 base, with 7 bases left between them. Per germline, CDR1 SGHAT and CDR2 FQNNGV. The CDR3 DNA is TGTGCCAGCAGCTTAGGGGCAAGGAACACTGAAGCTTTCTTT. Its protein is CASSLGARNTEAFF.

The V call is TRBV6-2 or TRBV6-3, the J call TRBJ2-1; tentatively, D is TRBD2 (6 bases). With 2 bases removed from V and 0 bases from J, the gap between germline ends came to 11 bases. Germline CDR1 MNHEY, CDR2 SVGEGT. The CDR3 is 16 residues long. The CDR3 DNA is TGTGCCAGCAGTTACAATGTGGGGGGCTCCTACAATGAGCAGTTCTTC. It encodes CASSYNVGGSYNEQFF.

V is TRBV13 and J is TRBJ1-1; D gene uncertain. This CDR3 is 13 amino acids long. Trimming cost V 6 bases and J 1 base, with 9 bases left between them. From germline, CDR1 is PRHDT and CDR2 FYEKMQ (reference sequence). This CDR3 reads CASRALWNTEAFF. The CDR3 DNA reads TGTGCCAGCAGGGCATTATGGAACACTGAAGCTTTCTTT.

This chain joins TRBV6-5 and TRBJ2-7; maybe TRBD1 (6 bases). Trimming left V 6 bases short and J 3 bases short, with 18 bases between. The CDR3 extends over 15 amino acids. Germline CDR1 reads MNHEY; CDR2 reads SVGAGI. CDR3 in DNA: TGTGCCAGCAGCCTAACAGGGAGATCAAACTACGAGCAGTACTTC. Protein sequence: CASSLTGRSNYEQYF.

V gene TRBV28 combines with J gene TRBJ2-3; 8 bases map to TRBD1. Germline V gives CDR1 MDHEN, CDR2 SYDVKM. This CDR3 region has 16 residues. Unmatched junction bases numbered 9, after V lost 4 bases and J lost 3 bases. CDR3 coding DNA: TGTGCCAGCAGTTCACGGACAGGGTATGGGACAGATACGCAGTATTTT. Translated: CASSSRTGYGTDTQYF.

V is TRBV7-8 and J is TRBJ2-1, with 10 bases identical to TRBD2. The V gene end was trimmed by 5 bases and the J gene end by 7 bases; junction bases not matched to a gene: 5. This CDR3 comprises 14 residues. CDR1 is SGHVS, CDR2 FQNEAQ, per germline. CDR3 loop: CASSALAGTNEQFF. The CDR3 coding sequence is TGTGCCAGCAGCGCACTAGCGGGGACGAATGAGCAGTTCTTC.

This chain connects TRBV7-3 to TRBJ2-3; TRBD2 matches at 8 bases. V was clipped by 5 bases and J by 1 base; unmatched bases: 8. In germline, CDR1 is SGHTA, CDR2 FQGTGA. The CDR3 is 16 amino acids. This CDR3 reads CASSERLRGGTDTQYF. CDR3 sequence (DNA): TGTGCCAGCAGCGAACGGCTGCGGGGGGGCACAGATACGCAGTATTTT. Full variable domain (outside the CDR3, taken from reference TRBV7-3 and TRBJ2-3): GAGVSQTPSNKVTEKGKYVELRCDPISGHTALYWYRQSLGQGPEFLIYFQGTGAADDSGLPNDRFFAVRPEGSVSTLKIQRTERGDSAVYLCASSERLRGGTDTQYFGPGTRLTVL.

The V call is TRBV14, the J call TRBJ2-1; 7 bases line up with TRBD1. Germline-derived CDR1 and CDR2 are SGHDN and FVKESK. V was pared by 4 bases and J by 12 bases, with 6 bases of the junction left unmatched. This CDR3 is built from 12 residues. The CDR3 nucleotides are TGTGCCAGCAGCCTCCAGGGGGTAGGGCAGTTCTTC. Amino acid sequence: CASSLQGVGQFF.

The chain recombines TRBV30 with TRBJ1-3; D unresolved. This CDR3 contains 16 residues. CDR1 and CDR2 (germline): GTSNPN, SVGIG (reference sequence). Trimming shortened V by 4 bases and J by 4 bases, and 20 bases separated the two germline ends. The CDR3 DNA reads TGTGCCTGGACTACGGGAGGGCGCTTTTGGGGAAACACCATATATTTT. The encoded protein is CAWTTGGRFWGNTIYF. The full variable domain, completed using reference TRBV30 and TRBJ1-3, is SQTIHQWPATLVQPVGSPLSLECTVEGTSNPNLYWYRQAAGRGLQLLFYSVGIGQISSEVPQNLSASRPQDRQFILSSKKLLLSDSGFYLCAWTTGGRFWGNTIYFGEGSWLTVV.

This chain connects TRBV3-1 (or the pseudogene TRBV3-2) to TRBJ2-1; TRBD2 matches at 8 bases. Per germline, CDR1 LGHDT and CDR2 YNNKEL (reference sequence). CDR3 length: 17 residues. Trimming took 5 bases from V and 0 from J; bases not matched to a gene: 9. This CDR3 is CASSSPFSGASYNEQFF. In DNA form, the CDR3 reads TGTGCCAGCAGCTCCCCCTTTAGCGGGGCCTCCTACAATGAGCAGTTCTTC.

The V and J genes are TRBV6-5 and TRBJ1-2; D gene unclear. CDR3 length: 13 amino acids. The germline CDR1 and CDR2 sequences are MNHEY and SVGAGI. Trimming took off 8 bases at V and 4 bases at J, with 14 bases between the two ends. CDR3 amino acids: CASLAGRTYGYTF. The CDR3, as DNA: TGTGCCAGCTTGGCAGGTAGAACCTATGGCTACACCTTC.

The CDR3 is CASSDGQAPQHF. In DNA, the CDR3 is TGTGCCAGCAGCGATGGACAGGCGCCCCAGCATTTT. The V gene is TRBV13, the J gene TRBJ1-5, with 7 bases fitting TRBD1. V gave up 5 bases and J gave up 9 bases; unmatched junction bases: 4. This CDR3 comprises 12 residues. From germline, CDR1 is PRHDT and CDR2 FYEKMQ (reference sequence).

A single count supports this clone. This chain uses TRBV11-1 with TRBJ1-2; D is unresolved. The CDR3 is 13 residues long. The germline gives CDR1 SGHAT, CDR2 FQDESV (reference sequence). Trimming took off 5 bases at V and 4 bases at J, with 11 bases between the two ends. This CDR3 reads CASSKRDAYGYTF. CDR3 DNA sequence: TGTGCCAGCAGCAAGCGGGATGCCTATGGCTACACCTTC.

J is TRBJ2-1 and V is TRBV7-8, with 9 bases matching TRBD1. J was trimmed by 5 bases and V by 1 base; bases with no gene match: 3. CDR1 is SGHVS and CDR2 is FQNEAQ in the germline V gene. The CDR3 has 15 residues. The CDR3 coding sequence is TGTGCCAGCAGCTTAGAAGGGACAGGGAACAATGAGCAGTTCTTC. This gives the protein CASSLEGTGNNEQFF.

This chain joins TRBV15 and TRBJ1-2; D ambiguous. CDR3 length: 14 residues. Germline-derived CDR1 and CDR2 are LNHNV and YYDKDF (reference sequence). Trimming left V 5 bases short and J 1 base short, with 11 bases between. CDR3 nucleotide sequence: TGTGCCACCAGCTCCTGGACTGATAACTATGGCTACACCTTC. Its translation: CATSSWTDNYGYTF.